The 28 T cell receptor beta chains presented below share a single source sample, sequenced in a study of cytomegalovirus exposure and HLA in healthy donors. The PCR ran on 60 Vbeta and 13 Jbeta primers. The repertoire was sequenced with immunoSEQ multiplex PCR; TCRdb's copy has only in-frame clones and lacks some. Of about 200,000 clones listed, roughly four fifths are singletons. Sequenced material: PBMCs. Receptors were obtained from a woman aged 40 to 50 in good health and CMV-seronegative.

The chain combines TRBV6-5 with TRBJ2-6, with D hard to call. The V end was cut by 8 bases, the J end by 0 bases, with 5 bases between. The V gene's germline CDR1 is MNHEY and CDR2 SVGAGI. There are 13 residues in the CDR3. CDR3 in amino acids: CASLASGANVLTF. For the CDR3, the DNA is TGTGCCAGCCTGGCCTCTGGGGCCAACGTCCTGACTTTC.

The CDR3, as DNA: TGTGCCAGCAGCTTAGTTTCAGGGGTTGGCGAAAAACTGTTTTTT. It translates to CASSLVSGVGEKLFF. The V and J genes are TRBV11-2 and TRBJ1-4; perhaps TRBD1 as D (6 bases). This CDR3 contains 15 residues. Trimming removed 1 base from V and 8 bases from J, with 14 bases in between. Germline CDR1 reads SGHAT; CDR2 reads FQNNGV.

V and J are TRBV9 and TRBJ2-1; 8 nucleotides agree with TRBD2. The CDR3 totals 15 residues. V was pared by 0 bases and J by 6 bases, with 5 bases of the junction left unmatched. Germline V CDR1 and CDR2: SGDLS, YYNGEE. This CDR3 is CASSVGAGALNEQFF. The CDR3 nucleotides read TGTGCCAGCAGCGTAGGAGCGGGAGCTCTCAATGAGCAGTTCTTC. The variable domain in full, with the rest retrieved from reference TRBV9 and TRBJ2-1, is DSGVTQTPKHLITATGQRVTLRCSPRSGDLSVYWYQQSLDQGLQFLIQYYNGEERAKGNILERFSAQQFPDLHSELNLSSLELGDSALYFCASSVGAGALNEQFFGPGTRLTVL.

This clone was detected only a few times. The genes are TRBV5-1 and TRBJ1-2, with D perhaps matching TRBD1 (6 bases). Germline V gene data show CDR1 as SGHRS and CDR2 as YFSETQ. The CDR3 has 14 amino acids. V was shortened by 4 bases and J by 6 bases, with 16 bases between the two germline ends. DNA of the CDR3: TGCGCCAGCAGCACCCTAGGGGGGGCCGATGGCTACACCTTC. Encoded protein: CASSTLGGADGYTF.

The sample holds one count of this clone. The genes are TRBV12-5 and TRBJ2-4, with D possibly matching TRBD2 (7 bases). The CDR3 has 18 residues. Germline V CDR1 and CDR2: LGHNT, FRNRAP. Trimming removed 4 bases at V and 0 bases at J, with 19 bases between. CDR3 bases: TGTGCTAGTGGTTCTGAGGGGGGGCCATCACTAGCCAAAAACATTCAGTACTTC. Translation: CASGSEGGPSLAKNIQYF.

This clone occurred a few times. The chain carries TRBV18 and TRBJ1-1, with 9 bases identical to TRBD1. CDR3 length: 15 amino acids. In germline, CDR1 is KGHSH, CDR2 LQKENI. V was pared by 3 bases and J by 3 bases, with 5 bases of the junction left unmatched. The CDR3 is CASSPWDRAYTEAFF. In DNA, the CDR3 is TGTGCCAGCTCACCTTGGGACAGGGCCTACACTGAAGCTTTCTTT.

The chain couples TRBV7-9 to TRBJ2-2, with D perhaps matching TRBD1 (5 bases). The CDR3 length is 16 residues. The ends were cut back, 2 bases at V and 4 bases at J, with 14 bases in the middle. Germline CDR1 SEHNR, CDR2 FQNEAQ (reference sequence). The CDR3 DNA is TGTGCCAGCAGCTTACGTTGGCAGGGAAGCACCGGGGAGCTGTTTTTT. Protein: CASSLRWQGSTGELFF. Drawing the rest from reference TRBV7-9 and TRBJ2-2, the complete variable domain is DTGVSQNPRHKITKRGQNVTFRCDPISEHNRLYWYRQTLGQGPEFLTYFQNEAQLEKSRLLSDRFSAERPKGSFSTLEIQRTEQGDSAMYLCASSLRWQGSTGELFFGEGSRLTVL.

The rearrangement uses TRBV7-8 and TRBJ2-1, with 11 bases aligning to TRBD1. The J segment lost 1 base and the V segment lost 5 bases, leaving 19 bases of the junction unmatched. Per the germline V gene, CDR1 is SGHVS and CDR2 is FQNEAQ. The CDR3 runs to 21 residues. The CDR3 loop is CASSRSAGQGVSYWSYNEQFF. The CDR3, as DNA: TGTGCCAGCAGCCGTAGTGCGGGACAGGGGGTCTCCTATTGGTCCTACAATGAGCAGTTCTTC.

This clone showed up just a few times. The rearrangement uses TRBV6-6 and TRBJ2-7, with 8 bases fitting TRBD2. CDR1 is MNHNY, CDR2 SVGAGI, per germline (reference sequence). V gave up 4 bases and J gave up 4 bases; unmatched junction bases: 3. This CDR3 has 13 residues. The DNA for the CDR3 is TGTGCCAGCAGTTTCGCTAGCGGGTACGAGCAGTACTTC. It encodes CASSFASGYEQYF.

The CDR3 reads CASLSLAGTNTGELFF. The CDR3 DNA reads TGTGCCAGCTTGTCACTAGCGGGGACGAACACCGGGGAGCTGTTTTTT. The chain carries TRBV19 and TRBJ2-2, with 10 bases that match TRBD2. Trimming at V came to 9 bases and at J to 0 bases, leaving 7 bases not matched to a gene. The germline V gene has CDR1 LNHDA and CDR2 SQIVND (reference sequence). The CDR3 loop spans 16 amino acids.

This chain connects TRBV28 to TRBJ2-7; D perhaps matches TRBD2 (6 bases). Germline CDR1 MDHEN, CDR2 SYDVKM. Deletions cut 2 bases from V and 2 bases from J, with 13 bases between. CDR3 length: 15 amino acids. This CDR3 reads CASSLELAPAYEQYF. The CDR3 bases are TGTGCCAGCAGTTTAGAACTAGCTCCAGCCTACGAGCAGTACTTC. Drawing the rest from reference TRBV28 and TRBJ2-7, the complete variable domain is DVKVTQSSRYLVKRTGEKVFLECVQDMDHENMFWYRQDPGLGLRLIYFSYDVKMKEKGDIPEGYSVSREKKERFSLILESASTNQTSMYLCASSLELAPAYEQYFGPGTRLTVT.

The chain recombines TRBV5-8 with TRBJ1-1; 7 nucleotides line up with TRBD1. Losses at the gene ends were 0 bases for V and 1 base for J; bases not matched to a gene: 6. CDR1 and CDR2 from the germline V gene are SGHTS and YDEGEE. The CDR3 has 16 amino acids. This CDR3 reads CASSLAQGDRNTEAFF. The CDR3 region has the DNA TGTGCCAGCAGCTTGGCCCAGGGGGACAGGAACACTGAAGCTTTCTTT.

The chain uses TRBV14 and TRBJ2-7, with TRBD1 identical over 7 bases. CDR1 is SGHDN, CDR2 FVKESK, per germline. The length of the CDR3 is 15 residues. With V trimmed by 0 bases and J by 6 bases, 8 bases remained unmatched. The CDR3 protein is CASSQDLGTVLEQYF. The CDR3 DNA reads TGTGCCAGCAGCCAAGATTTAGGGACAGTTCTCGAGCAGTACTTC.

The J gene is TRBJ1-1, the V gene TRBV19; D is ambiguous. This CDR3 spans 15 amino acids. V was cut by 5 bases and J by 1 base, with 14 bases left in between. Per the germline V gene, CDR1 is LNHDA and CDR2 is SQIVND (reference sequence). CDR3 sequence: CASSYNAAGNTEAFF. CDR3 nucleotides: TGTGCCAGTAGTTATAATGCCGCGGGGAACACTGAAGCTTTCTTT.

V gene TRBV30 combines with J gene TRBJ1-5, with D unresolved. The CDR3 totals 13 residues. Germline CDR1 GTSNPN, CDR2 SVGIG (reference sequence). The V end lost 1 base, the J end lost 2 bases, and 6 bases lay between the germline ends. DNA for the CDR3: TGTGCCTGGAGTGCTAATGGCAATCAGCCCCAGCATTTT. Protein sequence: CAWSANGNQPQHF.

The V call is TRBV19, the J call TRBJ2-7; the D gene is possibly TRBD1 (5 bases). V gave up 1 base and J gave up 0 bases, with 10 bases separating them. The CDR3 contains 15 residues. Germline V gene data show CDR1 as LNHDA and CDR2 as SQIVND (reference sequence). This CDR3 reads CASSIGQGSSYEQYF. CDR3 nucleotides: TGTGCCAGTAGTATAGGCCAGGGCTCCTCCTACGAGCAGTACTTC.

The rearrangement uses TRBV5-6 and TRBJ1-2; a possible D gene is TRBD1 (5 bases). V gave up 1 base and J gave up 5 bases, with 12 bases separating them. Germline values: CDR1 SGHDT, CDR2 YYEEEE. CDR3 length: 14 residues. Here the CDR3 reads CASSLTGEVYGYTF. The CDR3 DNA reads TGTGCCAGCAGCTTGACAGGAGAAGTGTATGGCTACACCTTC.

To note about this clone: One end of the junction is discordant with germline, which a read error may explain. This chain connects TRBV7-3 to TRBJ2-7, with D possibly TRBD1 on 5 matching bases. The CDR3 extends over 13 amino acids. CDR1 and CDR2 from the germline V gene are SGHTA and FQGTGA. The CDR3: CTSSLQVAYEQYF. The CDR3 DNA reads as TGTACCAGCAGCTTACAGGTAGCCTACGAGCAGTACTTC.

V usage is TRBV18 and J usage is TRBJ1-2; TRBD1 aligns across 7 bases. Per germline, CDR1 KGHSH and CDR2 LQKENI. V shed 5 bases, J shed 6 bases, and the junction held 3 bases outside the gene matches. CDR3 size: 12 residues. CDR3 residues: CASSAQGHGYTF. The DNA for the CDR3 is TGTGCCAGCTCAGCACAGGGGCATGGCTACACCTTC. Supplemented by reference TRBV18 and TRBJ1-2, the full variable domain reads NAGVMQNPRHLVRRRGQEARLRCSPMKGHSHVYWYRQLPEEGLKFMVYLQKENIIDESGMPKERFSAEFPKEGPSILRIQQVVRGDSAAYFCASSAQGHGYTFGSGTRLTVV.

This clone came up once. The V gene is TRBV28, the J gene TRBJ1-1, with 7 nucleotides matching TRBD1. In germline, CDR1 is MDHEN, CDR2 SYDVKM. Trimming took 7 bases from V and 1 from J; bases not matched to a gene: 6. This CDR3 is 14 amino acids long. CDR3 bases: TGTGCCAGCACCGCGGGACAGTCGAACACTGAAGCTTTCTTT. As protein: CASTAGQSNTEAFF. The whole variable domain, remainder taken from reference TRBV28 and TRBJ1-1, is DVKVTQSSRYLVKRTGEKVFLECVQDMDHENMFWYRQDPGLGLRLIYFSYDVKMKEKGDIPEGYSVSREKKERFSLILESASTNQTSMYLCASTAGQSNTEAFFGQGTRLTVV.

The V gene is TRBV6-6, the J gene TRBJ2-7, with TRBD1 matching 9 bases. This CDR3 spans 15 amino acids. V gave up 2 bases and J gave up 4 bases; unmatched junction bases: 6. Germline V gives CDR1 MNHNY, CDR2 SVGAGI (reference sequence). The CDR3 bases are TGTGCCAGCAGTTACCTGGGACAGGGACTATACGAGCAGTACTTC. Its translation: CASSYLGQGLYEQYF.

This clone was found once. The chain couples TRBV6-5 to TRBJ2-5, with D hard to call. Germline V gene sequence: CDR1 MNHEY, CDR2 SVGAGI. Trimming shortened V by 0 bases and J by 13 bases, and 9 bases separated the two germline ends. The CDR3 extends over 11 amino acids. CDR3 amino acids: CASSYSLLWYF. The CDR3 bases are TGTGCCAGCAGTTACTCTTTGCTATGGTACTTC.

The sample holds a few counts of this clone. This chain joins TRBV14 and TRBJ2-1; no clear D gene. V was clipped by 1 base and J by 10 bases, with 8 bases between them. In germline, CDR1 is SGHDN, CDR2 FVKESK. The CDR3 totals 12 residues. The CDR3 bases are TGTGCCAGCAGCCAAGCCTCTGGCGAGCAGTTCTTC. This encodes CASSQASGEQFF.

This clone showed up just a few times. This chain uses TRBV4-2 with TRBJ1-2, with D unclear. The CDR3 length is 12 residues. Per germline, CDR1 LGHNA and CDR2 YNFKEQ. Trimming pared 4 bases from V and 7 bases from J, leaving 10 bases between. The CDR3 here is CASSPSGRGYTF. In nucleotides, the CDR3 is TGTGCCAGCAGCCCCTCAGGTCGTGGCTACACCTTC.

The chain is built from TRBV6-1 and TRBJ2-7; weak D call: TRBD1 (5 bases). Germline V gene sequence: CDR1 MNHNS, CDR2 SASEGT. The germline V and J ends were trimmed by 7 bases and 2 bases, with 12 bases remaining between them. This CDR3 is 13 amino acids long. CDR3 DNA sequence: TGTGCCAGCACCTTGGGGCAAACCTACGAGCAGTACTTC. It is translated as CASTLGQTYEQYF.

The chain combines TRBV5-1 with TRBJ2-1, with 7 bases aligning to TRBD1. The V gene's germline CDR1 is SGHRS and CDR2 YFSETQ. With 3 bases clipped from V and 4 bases from J, the junction kept 4 bases outside the gene matches. The CDR3 extends over 14 amino acids. The CDR3 DNA reads as TGCGCCAGCAGCTACCGGGACAGTTACAATGAGCAGTTCTTC. This sequence encodes CASSYRDSYNEQFF.

The chain is built from TRBV30 and TRBJ1-1; 7 bases are a match to TRBD1. The ends lost 2 bases at V and 10 bases at J; junction bases unmatched: 7. Germline-derived CDR1 and CDR2 are GTSNPN and SVGIG (reference sequence). The CDR3 sequence is 12 residues long. In DNA form, the CDR3 reads TGTGCCTGGAGTTCGACAGGGATAATAGCTTTCTTT. Translated, it gives CAWSSTGIIAFF.

CDR3: CASSSGDAYFHEQYF. CDR3 sequence (DNA): TGTGCCAGCAGTTCGGGAGACGCATATTTCCACGAGCAGTACTTC. The chain uses TRBV27 and TRBJ2-7; TRBD2 is a possible D gene (6 bases). Per germline, CDR1 MNHEY and CDR2 SMNVEV (reference sequence). The CDR3 contains 15 residues. The V and J ends lost 4 bases and 5 bases respectively, with 18 bases between them.